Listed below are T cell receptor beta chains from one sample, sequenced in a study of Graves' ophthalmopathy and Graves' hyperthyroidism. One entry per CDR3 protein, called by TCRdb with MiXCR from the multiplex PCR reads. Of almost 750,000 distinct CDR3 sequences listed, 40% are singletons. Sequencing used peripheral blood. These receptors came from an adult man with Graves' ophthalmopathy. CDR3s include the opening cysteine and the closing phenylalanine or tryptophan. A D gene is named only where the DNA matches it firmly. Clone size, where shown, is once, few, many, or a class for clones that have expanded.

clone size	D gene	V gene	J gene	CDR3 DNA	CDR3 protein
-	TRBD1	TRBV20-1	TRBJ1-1	TGCAGTGACCACGGGACAGGGGGGAAAGCTTTCTTT	CSDHGTGGKAFF
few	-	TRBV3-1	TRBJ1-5	TGTGCCAGCAGCCAAGTCCCCACAAATCAGCCCCAGCATTTT	CASSQVPTNQPQHF
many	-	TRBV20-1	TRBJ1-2	TGCAGTGCTAGCCTGGACCGAGTCTATGGCTACACCTTC	CSASLDRVYGYTF
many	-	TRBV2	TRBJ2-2	TGTGCCAGCAGTGGGGGAGAACACACCGGGGAGCTGTTTTTT	CASSGGEHTGELFF
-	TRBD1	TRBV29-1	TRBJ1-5	TGCAGCCAAGATACAGGGGGCAATCAGCCCCAGCATTTT	CSQDTGGNQPQHF
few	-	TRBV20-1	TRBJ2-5	TGCAGTGCTACCCTAGGGGGAGGGCCAGAGACCCAGTACTTC	CSATLGGGPETQYF
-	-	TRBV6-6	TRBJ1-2	TGTGCCAGCACGGGAGGAGGCCAGTTAATCAGGGGCTACACCTTC	CASTGGGQLIRGYTF
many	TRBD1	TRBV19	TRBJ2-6	TGTGCCAGTAGCCCACAGGGGTCTGGGGCCAACGTCCTGACTTTC	CASSPQGSGANVLTF
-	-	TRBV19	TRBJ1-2	TGTGCCAGTCAAACCGGGACGGCTTATGGCTACACCTTC	CASQTGTAYGYTF
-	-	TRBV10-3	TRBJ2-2	TGTGCCAGCAGCTTGGGGCGGGGAGGACAGAACACCGGGGAGCTGTTTTTT	CASSLGRGGQNTGELFF
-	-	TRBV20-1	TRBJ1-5	TGCAGTGCTAGAGCGTCCGAGACAGGCTTTAGGCAGCCCCAGCATTTT	CSARASETGFRQPQHF
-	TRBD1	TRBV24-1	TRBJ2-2	TGTGCCACCAGTGATCCCGGGACAGGGGTCGGGGAGCTGTTTTTT	CATSDPGTGVGELFF
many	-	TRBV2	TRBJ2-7	TGTGCCAGCAGTGAGAACAGCTCCTACGAGCAGTACTTC	CASSENSSYEQYF
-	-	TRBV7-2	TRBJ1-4	TGTGCCAGCAGCCAAGAGCCTAATGAAAAACTGTTTTTT	CASSQEPNEKLFF
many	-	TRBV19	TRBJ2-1	TGTGCCAGTACCGCTACGAGGGAAGGTGAGCAGTTCTTC	CASTATREGEQFF
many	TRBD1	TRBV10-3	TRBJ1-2	TGTGCCATCAGTGGTACCGGGACAGCTAACTATGGCTACACCTTC	CAISGTGTANYGYTF
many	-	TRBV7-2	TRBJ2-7	TGTGCCAGCAGCTTAGGGGCAGGGTGGTACGAGCAGTACTTC	CASSLGAGWYEQYF
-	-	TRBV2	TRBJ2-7	TGTGCCAGCAGTGAAATCCGCGAGCAGTACTTC	CASSEIREQYF
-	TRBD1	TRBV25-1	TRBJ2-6	TGTGCCAGCAGCCCCCGGGACAGGGGGACTGGGGCCAACGTCCTGACTTTC	CASSPRDRGTGANVLTF
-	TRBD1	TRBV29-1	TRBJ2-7	TGCAGCGGGACAGGGAGCTACGAGCAGTACTTC	CSGTGSYEQYF
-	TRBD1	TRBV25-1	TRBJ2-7	TGTGCCAGCGGCGTAGAGGGGACAGGGTACTACGAGCAGTACTTC	CASGVEGTGYYEQYF
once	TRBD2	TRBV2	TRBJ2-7	TGTGCCAGCAGTTCGCGGGGGGCCCTCTACGAGCAGCACTTC	CASSSRGALYEQHF
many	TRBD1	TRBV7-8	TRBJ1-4	TGTGCCAGCAGCTTTACTACAGGGGCACGGGAAAAACTGTTTTTT	CASSFTTGAREKLFF
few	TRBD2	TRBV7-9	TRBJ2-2	TGCGCCAGCAGCCCCGGACTAGCGACGAACACCGGGGAGCTGTTTTTT	CASSPGLATNTGELFF
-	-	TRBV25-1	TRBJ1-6	TGTGCCAGCAGCCAAGAAGTTAGGCGGGATCCACCCCTCCACTTT	CASSQEVRRDPPLHF
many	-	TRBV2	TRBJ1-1	TGTGCCAGCAGTGTCTGGGTGGACGACACTGAAGCTTTCTTT	CASSVWVDDTEAFF
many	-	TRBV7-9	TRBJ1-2	TGTGCCAGCAGCTTCGAGGGGTACTATGGCTACACCTTC	CASSFEGYYGYTF